This T cell receptor (beta chain) was sequenced for a study of identical twins. The CDR3 consists of 13 residues. V gave up 8 bases and J gave up 5 bases; unmatched junction bases: 5. One entry per CDR3 protein, called by TCRdb with MiXCR from the 5' RACE reads. The table lists roughly 1,500,000 distinct CDR3 sequences, roughly 35% of them singletons. The J gene is TRBJ2-3, the V gene TRBV12-3 or TRBV12-4, with TRBD2 matching 9 bases. The sequence was collected from a newborn girl in good health. Sample: cord blood. CDR3 region: CASRREGLDTQYF. The CDR3 nucleotides read TGTGCCAGCCGGCGGGAGGGTTTAGATACGCAGTATTTT.